This entry concerns a single T cell receptor beta chain. The antigen is unknown. Generated by immunoSEQ multiplex PCR, the TCRdb table keeps only in-frame clones and is missing some. The table lists tens of thousands of clones, more than 70% of them singletons, with approximately 2.7% in the top ten. The CDR3 has 13 residues. Deletions cut 4 bases from V and 3 bases from J, with 10 bases between. Germline CDR1 is SEHNR and CDR2 is FQNEAQ (reference sequence). This sample is part of a study of graft-versus-host responses after intestinal transplantation. Whole-study context: All recipients were given anti-thymocyte globulin induction, and tacrolimus and steroids were then administered for about three years. Whole-study findings and limits: GvH clones turned up in recipient marrow; some had shown up first in ileum or blood. Across patients carrying graft-donor T cell macrochimerism, allografts held high graft-versus-host to host-versus-graft clonal ratios.

The chain carries TRBV7-9 and TRBJ2-7, with D possibly TRBD2 on 6 matching bases. The sample here was unstimulated CD8+ T cells sorted from spleen or lymph node cells, taken before intestinal transplant. The source is a human donor who received an intestinal transplant. CDR3 in DNA: TGTGCCAGCAGCTCGCGGGACGGCTACGAGCAGTACTTC. Its translation: CASSSRDGYEQYF.